The subject of this entry is one T cell receptor beta chain. The antigen is not known. The data derive from a study of T cell responses to AZD1222 COVID-19 vaccine. Notes on the study in general: Seropositive status at baseline applied to only six AZD1222 recipients. Regions left unmutated in variants are reportedly the target of nearly half of spike-specific TCRs. Spike-specific TCR breadth and depth both grew after two AZD1222 doses. No day 14 peak samples; only post-peak repertoires were characterized.

Libraries were prepared by immunoSEQ multiplex PCR; TCRdb keeps only in-frame clonotypes and omits some of them. The sample comprises 40,000 to 55,000 clones, 65% to 90% of which are singletons, and approximately 7% rests with the top ten. The length of the CDR3 is 14 residues. With 7 bases clipped from V and 3 bases from J, the junction kept 7 bases outside the gene matches. Germline-derived CDR1 and CDR2 are LNHDA and SQIVND (reference sequence). Sequences were derived from peripheral blood, sampled 28 days after the second AZD1222 dose. J is TRBJ2-7 and V is TRBV19; TRBD1 aligns across 9 bases. The TCR originated in an adult who received the AZD1222 COVID-19 vaccine. CDR3 sequence: CASMVRTGVYEQYF. CDR3 sequence (DNA): TGTGCCAGTATGGTCCGGACAGGGGTCTACGAGCAGTACTTC.